What follows are 4 T cell receptor beta chains derived from one specimen sequenced in a study of CD8+CD57+ T cells in acquired aplastic anemia. Both TCR beta VDJ combination and CDR3 sequence profiling were carried out. Genomic DNA was the template for this profiling. TCRdb itself ran the reads through MiXCR, one entry per CDR3 protein. The sample shows about 180,000 distinct CDR3 sequences, almost 50% of them seen only once. The sequenced patients had an expansion of CD8+CD57+ cells seen by flow cytometry. The sequenced sample consisted of sorted CD4+, CD8+, or CD8+CD57+ T cells (not recorded which) from PBMCs. These receptors originate from a human donor with aplastic anemia.

This clonotype came up many times. The chain joins TRBV20-1 to TRBJ1-2; 10 bases fit TRBD1. Germline values: CDR1 DFQATT, CDR2 SNEGSKA (reference sequence). V lost 6 bases to trimming and J lost 0 bases; unmatched junction nucleotides: 10. The CDR3 consists of 16 residues. The CDR3 DNA sequence: TGCAGTGCACCTTCTTTGACAGGGGGCACTAACTATGGCTACACCTTC. Its protein is CSAPSLTGGTNYGYTF.

The V and J genes are TRBV10-2 and TRBJ2-7; D gene ambiguous. Germline values: CDR1 WSHSY, CDR2 SAAADI. Trimming pared 6 bases from V and 3 bases from J, leaving 15 bases between. This CDR3 is 14 amino acids long. In DNA, the CDR3 is TGCGCCAGCAGGTCTCAGGACGACCTCTACGAGCAGTACGTC. It yields the protein CASRSQDDLYEQYV.

Many counts were recorded for this clonotype. This chain connects TRBV11-2 to TRBJ2-3; 9 bases match TRBD2. The V gene end was trimmed by 5 bases and the J gene end by 4 bases; junction bases not matched to a gene: 10. The CDR3 extends over 16 amino acids. CDR1 and CDR2 (germline): SGHAT, FQNNGV. The CDR3 protein is CASSPAGRGGSDTQYF. The CDR3 DNA reads as TGTGCCAGCAGCCCCGCCGGGCGGGGGGGCTCAGATACGCAGTATTTT.

This chain connects TRBV11-2 to TRBJ2-7, with TRBD1 as a possible D gene (6 bases). The V end lost 0 bases, the J end lost 0 bases, and 15 bases lay between the germline ends. The CDR3 loop spans 17 amino acids. The germline V gene encodes CDR1 SGHAT and CDR2 FQNNGV. The CDR3: CASSLDPGTRSSYEQYF. CDR3 in DNA: TGTGCCAGCAGCTTAGATCCCGGGACAAGGAGCTCCTACGAGCAGTACTTC.